The 16 T cell receptor beta chains below were found in one sample sequenced in a study of blood T cells in healthy people across ages. A second PCR of roughly 7 to 11 cycles used a sample-barcoded 5' primer and a J-beta primer mix. TCRdb processed the 5' RACE reads anew with MiXCR; each CDR3 protein has one entry. The data show about 770,000 distinct CDR3 sequences, with approximately 44% seen just once and around 21% held by the top ten. The sample was blood. The receptors stem from a man in his 60s in good health.

This clonotype has a handful of counts. The CDR3 is CASSRDEAETQYF. Written as DNA, the CDR3 is TGTGCCAGCAGCAGGGATGAGGCGGAGACCCAGTACTTC. The chain has TRBV7-7 and TRBJ2-5; no firm D call. The CDR3 runs to 13 residues. Germline CDR1 SSHAT, CDR2 FNYEAQ (reference sequence). Trimming took off 5 bases at V and 5 bases at J, with 12 bases between the two ends.

This clonotype showed up just once. The rearrangement joins TRBV4-1 to TRBJ2-3; 9 bases are shared with TRBD2. This CDR3 has 16 amino acids. CDR1 MGHRA and CDR2 YSYEKL come from the germline V gene. The V and J ends lost 7 bases and 2 bases, in that order; junction bases with no gene match: 10. The CDR3 coding sequence is TGCGCCAGCACGTTGGGCGGGGGGGTTTCCACAGATACGCAGTATTTT. It codes for CASTLGGGVSTDTQYF.

This clonotype came up many times. The chain combines TRBV5-1 with TRBJ2-1, with TRBD1 as a possible D gene (6 bases). Germline values: CDR1 SGHRS, CDR2 YFSETQ. CDR3 size: 14 residues. V lost 4 bases and J 7 bases, leaving 15 bases between the germline ends. CDR3 sequence (DNA): TGCGCCAGCAGCGATACAGGGAGTACAAATGAGCAGTTCTTC. Its protein is CASSDTGSTNEQFF.

On this clonotype: A much larger clone lies one base from this, so it may be a read error. Because the CDR3 is missing its conserved closing phenylalanine or tryptophan, this is likely a read error. The CDR3 DNA is TGTGCCGTAGCCCCGGCCGGACGCTACGAGCAGTACTTA. It specifies CAVAPAGRYEQYL. The chain combines TRBV6-1 with TRBJ2-7; D gene uncertain. The CDR3 loop spans 13 amino acids. Germline-derived CDR1 and CDR2 are MNHNS and SASEGT. V shed 11 bases and J shed 3 bases, with 17 bases lying between them.

This clonotype came up a few times. The V and J genes are TRBV7-8 and TRBJ2-3, with no clear D. Trimming left V 2 bases short and J 2 bases short, with 11 bases between. This CDR3 is built from 15 residues. The germline V gene encodes CDR1 SGHVS and CDR2 FQNEAQ. The DNA for the CDR3 is TGTGCCAGCAGCTTATTCGAAAGCCTCACAGATACGCAGTATTTT. It specifies CASSLFESLTDTQYF.

The chain is built from TRBV7-2 and TRBJ2-4; 7 nucleotides agree with TRBD1. The J call is uncertain, as TRBJ2-7 better fits the DNA end. The CDR3 covers 15 residues. CDR1 SGHTA and CDR2 FQGNSA come from the germline V gene. The CDR3 protein is CASSREAQGIYEQYF. In DNA, the CDR3 is TGTGCCAGCAGCCGAGAAGCACAGGGGATTTACGAGCAGTACTTC.

As DNA, the CDR3 is TGTGCCATCACGGATAGGAGTTCACCCCTCCACTTT. Protein product: CAITDRSSPLHF. The chain employs TRBV27 and TRBJ1-6; D remains ambiguous. Trimming pared 10 bases from V and 9 bases from J, leaving 13 bases between. From germline, CDR1 is MNHEY and CDR2 SMNVEV (reference sequence). The CDR3 sequence is 12 residues long.

The chain recombines TRBV4-2 with TRBJ1-1; D is perhaps TRBD1 (5 bases). The CDR3 extends over 12 amino acids. Trimming took off 4 bases at V and 9 bases at J, with 12 bases between the two ends. CDR1 is LGHNA and CDR2 is YNFKEQ in the germline V gene. The CDR3 sequence: CASSPEAGQAFF. CDR3 coding DNA: TGTGCCAGCAGCCCAGAGGCAGGGCAAGCTTTCTTT.

This clonotype was picked up a small number of times. The chain uses TRBV7-9 and TRBJ2-7; D not resolved. The CDR3 spans 12 residues. Germline V gene data show CDR1 as SEHNR and CDR2 as FQNEAQ (reference sequence). V was cut by 6 bases and J by 6 bases, with 12 bases left in between. The CDR3 coding sequence is TGTGCCAGCAGTTCCGGCGGTCTCGAGCAGTACTTC. This codes for CASSSGGLEQYF.

This sequence joins TRBV12-3 or TRBV12-4 and TRBJ2-2; 7 positions match TRBD1. CDR3 size: 15 residues. V lost 5 bases, J lost 2 bases, and 5 bases stayed unmatched. The CDR3: CASSRTGSNTGELFF. Here the CDR3 DNA reads TGTGCCAGCAGTAGGACAGGTTCCAACACCGGGGAGCTGTTTTTT.

In the case of this clonotype: A much larger clone differs by one base, so this may be a read error. This sequence joins TRBV29-1 and TRBJ2-4; possibly TRBD1 for D (6 bases). The tail of the sequence fits TRBJ2-7 better, so the J call may be wrong. This CDR3 has 11 residues. The germline V gene has CDR1 SQVTM and CDR2 ANQGSEA. As DNA, the CDR3 is TGCGGCGTTGAAGGGGGCTACGAGCAGTACTTC. This encodes CGVEGGYEQYF.

The V call is TRBV5-6, the J call TRBJ2-5; 8 bases agree with TRBD2. The CDR3 spans 16 residues. Germline V lookup: CDR1 SGHDT, CDR2 YYEEEE. V trimming: 2 bases; J trimming: 4 bases; junction bases outside the gene matches: 10. The CDR3 here is CASSFYGGAVGETQYF. The DNA of the CDR3 is TGTGCCAGCAGCTTTTACGGGGGGGCCGTCGGAGAGACCCAGTACTTC.

This chain connects TRBV18 to TRBJ2-5; D not certain. The J call is in doubt because the DNA end fits TRBJ2-7 better. The CDR3 consists of 14 residues. The germline CDR1 and CDR2 sequences are KGHSH and LQKENI. The CDR3 DNA reads TGTGCCAGCTCCTATAAACCCCCAAATAACGAGCAGTACTTC. This encodes CASSYKPPNNEQYF.

This clonotype turned up a few times. The gene calls are TRBV20-1 and TRBJ2-7, with TRBD1 matching over 10 bases. Losses at the gene ends were 3 bases for V and 0 bases for J; bases not matched to a gene: 8. The CDR3 extends over 16 amino acids. The germline V gene has CDR1 DFQATT and CDR2 SNEGSKA (reference sequence). CDR3 in amino acids: CSARSVRDRGSYEQYF. CDR3 DNA sequence: TGCAGTGCTAGGTCTGTGCGGGACAGGGGCTCCTACGAGCAGTACTTC.

This chain uses TRBV5-1 with TRBJ2-2, with TRBD1 matching 8 bases. V was pared by 1 base and J by 1 base, with 3 bases of the junction left unmatched. The germline gives CDR1 SGHRS, CDR2 YFSETQ. The CDR3 consists of 16 residues. For the CDR3, the DNA is TGCGCCAGCAGCTTGACCAGGGGGCGGAACACCGGGGAGCTGTTTTTT. It translates to CASSLTRGRNTGELFF.

The genes are TRBV10-3 and TRBJ2-1; perhaps D is TRBD1 or TRBD2 (5 bases each). Germline CDR1 ENHRY, CDR2 SYGVKD. The CDR3 sequence is 14 residues long. Deletions cut 0 bases from V and 6 bases from J, with 9 bases between. The CDR3 region is CAISESGTINEQFF. DNA of the CDR3: TGTGCCATCAGTGAGTCAGGGACGATCAATGAGCAGTTCTTC.